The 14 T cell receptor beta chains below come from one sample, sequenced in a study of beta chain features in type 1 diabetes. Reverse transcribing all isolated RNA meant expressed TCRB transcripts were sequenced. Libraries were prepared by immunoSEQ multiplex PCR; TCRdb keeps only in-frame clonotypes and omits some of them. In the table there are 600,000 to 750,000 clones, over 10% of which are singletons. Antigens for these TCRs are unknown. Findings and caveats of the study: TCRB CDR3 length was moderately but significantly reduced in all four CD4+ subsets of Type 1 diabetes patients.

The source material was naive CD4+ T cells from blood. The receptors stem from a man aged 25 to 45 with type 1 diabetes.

CDR3 DNA: TGTGCCAGCAGCGTAGGACAGGGGGCGTGGGAGACCCAGTACTTC. Its protein product is CASSVGQGAWETQYF. The chain recombines TRBV9 with TRBJ2-5; 10 nucleotides align to TRBD1. Per germline, CDR1 SGDLS and CDR2 YYNGEE. The CDR3 loop spans 15 amino acids. The J segment lost 5 bases and the V segment lost 0 bases, leaving 4 bases of the junction unmatched.

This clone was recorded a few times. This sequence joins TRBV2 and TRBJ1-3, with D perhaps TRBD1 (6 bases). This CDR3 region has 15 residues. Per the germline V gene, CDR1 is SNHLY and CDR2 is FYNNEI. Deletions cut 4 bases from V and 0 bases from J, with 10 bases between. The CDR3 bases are TGTGCCAGCAGTGGGGGGCGGAGCTCTGGAAACACCATATATTTT. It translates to CASSGGRSSGNTIYF.

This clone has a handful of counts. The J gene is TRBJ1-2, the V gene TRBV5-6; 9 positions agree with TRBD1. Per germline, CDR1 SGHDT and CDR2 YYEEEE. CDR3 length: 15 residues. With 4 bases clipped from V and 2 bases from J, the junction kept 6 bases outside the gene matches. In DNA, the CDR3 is TGTGCCAGCAGCCCGGCTGGGACAGGGAACTATGGCTACACCTTC. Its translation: CASSPAGTGNYGYTF.

The CDR3 is CASSARLTNQPQHF. CDR3 nucleotide sequence: TGTGCCAGCAGTGCCCGACTGACCAATCAGCCCCAGCATTTT. The rearrangement links TRBV6-6 to TRBJ1-5; D remains unclear. V dropped 5 bases and J dropped 3 bases, with 11 bases sitting between them. The germline V gene has CDR1 MNHNY and CDR2 SVGAGI (reference sequence). The CDR3 totals 14 residues.

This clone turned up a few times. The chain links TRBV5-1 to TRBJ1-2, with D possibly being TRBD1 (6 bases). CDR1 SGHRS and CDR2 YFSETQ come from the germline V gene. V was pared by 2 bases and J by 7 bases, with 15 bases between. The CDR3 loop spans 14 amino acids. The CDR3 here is CASSFDRQLGGYTF. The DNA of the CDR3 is TGCGCCAGCAGCTTTGACAGGCAACTGGGTGGCTACACCTTC.

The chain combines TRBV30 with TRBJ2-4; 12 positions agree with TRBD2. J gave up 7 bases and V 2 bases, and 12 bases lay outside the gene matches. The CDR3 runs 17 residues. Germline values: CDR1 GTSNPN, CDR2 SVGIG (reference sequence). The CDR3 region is CAWSLFLAGGPRNIQYF. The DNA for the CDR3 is TGTGCCTGGAGTTTATTCCTAGCGGGGGGGCCCCGGAACATTCAGTACTTC.

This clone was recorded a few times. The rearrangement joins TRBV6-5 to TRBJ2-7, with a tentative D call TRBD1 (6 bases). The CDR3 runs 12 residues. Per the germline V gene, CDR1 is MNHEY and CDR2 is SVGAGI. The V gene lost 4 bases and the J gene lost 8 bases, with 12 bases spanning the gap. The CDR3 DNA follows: TGTGCCAGCAGTTCCAACCAGGGGCAGCAGTACTTC. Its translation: CASSSNQGQQYF.

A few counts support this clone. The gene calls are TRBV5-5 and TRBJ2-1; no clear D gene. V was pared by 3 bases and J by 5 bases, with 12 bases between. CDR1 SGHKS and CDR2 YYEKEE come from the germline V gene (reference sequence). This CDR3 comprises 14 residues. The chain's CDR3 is CASSSPDGNNEQFF. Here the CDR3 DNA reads TGTGCCAGCAGCTCCCCGGACGGAAACAATGAGCAGTTCTTC.

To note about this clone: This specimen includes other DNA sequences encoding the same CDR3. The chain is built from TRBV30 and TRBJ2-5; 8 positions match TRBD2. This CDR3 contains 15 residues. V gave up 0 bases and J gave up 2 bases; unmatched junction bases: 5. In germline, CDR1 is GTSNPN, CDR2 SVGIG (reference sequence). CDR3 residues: CAWSVSSGAQETQYF. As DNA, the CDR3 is TGTGCCTGGAGTGTGAGTAGCGGGGCTCAAGAGACCCAGTACTTC.

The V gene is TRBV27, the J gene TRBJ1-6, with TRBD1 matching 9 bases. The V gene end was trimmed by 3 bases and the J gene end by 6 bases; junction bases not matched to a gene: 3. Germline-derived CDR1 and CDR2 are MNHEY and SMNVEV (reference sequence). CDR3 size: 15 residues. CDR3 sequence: CASSFKDRGNSPLHF. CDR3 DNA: TGTGCCAGCAGTTTTAAGGACAGGGGTAATTCACCCCTCCACTTT.

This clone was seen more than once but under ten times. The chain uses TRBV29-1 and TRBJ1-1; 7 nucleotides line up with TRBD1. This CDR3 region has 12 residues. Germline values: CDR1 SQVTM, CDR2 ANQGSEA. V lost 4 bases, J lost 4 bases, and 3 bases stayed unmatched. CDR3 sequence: CSVVRGPTEAFF. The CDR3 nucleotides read TGCAGCGTTGTAAGGGGGCCCACTGAAGCTTTCTTT.

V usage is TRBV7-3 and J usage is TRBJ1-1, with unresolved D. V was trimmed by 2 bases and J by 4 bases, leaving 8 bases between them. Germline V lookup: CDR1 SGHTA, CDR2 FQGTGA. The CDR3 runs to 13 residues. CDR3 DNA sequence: TGTGCCAGCAGCTTAGTTAGGGCCACTGAAGCTTTCTTT. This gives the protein CASSLVRATEAFF.

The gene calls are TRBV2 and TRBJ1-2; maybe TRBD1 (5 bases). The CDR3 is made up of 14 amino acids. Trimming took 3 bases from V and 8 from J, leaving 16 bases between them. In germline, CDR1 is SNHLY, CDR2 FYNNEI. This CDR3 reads CASSESGQGRGYTF. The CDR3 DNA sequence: TGTGCCAGCAGTGAGAGTGGGCAGGGACGGGGCTACACCTTC.

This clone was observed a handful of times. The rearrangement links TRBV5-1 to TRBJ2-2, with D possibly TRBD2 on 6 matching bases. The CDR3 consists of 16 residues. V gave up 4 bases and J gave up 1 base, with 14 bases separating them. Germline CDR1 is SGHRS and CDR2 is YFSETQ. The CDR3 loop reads CASSRGDRGNTGELFF. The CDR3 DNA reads TGCGCCAGCAGCCGCGGGGACCGGGGGAACACCGGGGAGCTGTTTTTT.